This T cell receptor beta chain is from a study of control samples from healthy donors and cancer patients. Using immunoSEQ multiplex PCR, the repertoire was profiled, and TCRdb retains in-frame clones only, with some absent. The repertoire holds 15,000 to 20,000 clones, with about 82% as singletons. Germline CDR1 MNHEY, CDR2 SVGAGI. V shed 6 bases and J shed 5 bases, with 13 bases lying between them. The CDR3 runs 13 residues. The sequence was obtained from a woman in her sixties or seventies with colorectal cancer. V gene TRBV6-5 combines with J gene TRBJ1-2, with unresolved D. The sequencing sample was made of PBMCs. The CDR3 sequence is CASRRSTDYGYTF. The CDR3 DNA reads TGTGCCAGCAGACGGTCCACAGATTATGGCTACACCTTC.